The sequence of this T cell receptor beta chain was determined in a study of blood T cells in healthy people across ages. The authors ran a second PCR of about 6 to 11 cycles using a sample-barcoded 5' primer and a J-beta primer mix. Template switching added a 12-random-nucleotide identifier to every cDNA molecule. CDR3-containing paired-end reads numbering at least 2.5 million came from each sample. TCRdb fed the 5' RACE reads into MiXCR, producing one record per CDR3 protein. The sample has more than 650,000 distinct CDR3 sequences, approximately 22% seen once; the top ten hold 22%. Points from the study as a whole: The study found more naive CD4+ cells and higher diversity in long-lived than aged donors.

Each sample gave at least 7 million isolated PBMCs. The CDR3 length is 13 residues. The V gene's germline CDR1 is WSHSY and CDR2 SAAADI. The ends were cut back, 4 bases at V and 5 bases at J, with 11 bases in the middle. This clonotype has only a few counts. Its specificity is not known. The chain is built from TRBV10-2 and TRBJ2-5, with D unresolved. This TCR came from a man in his 70s in good health. Material: blood. This CDR3 is CASSGLSPETQYF. The CDR3 DNA reads TGCGCCAGCAGTGGGCTATCCCCTGAGACCCAGTACTTC.